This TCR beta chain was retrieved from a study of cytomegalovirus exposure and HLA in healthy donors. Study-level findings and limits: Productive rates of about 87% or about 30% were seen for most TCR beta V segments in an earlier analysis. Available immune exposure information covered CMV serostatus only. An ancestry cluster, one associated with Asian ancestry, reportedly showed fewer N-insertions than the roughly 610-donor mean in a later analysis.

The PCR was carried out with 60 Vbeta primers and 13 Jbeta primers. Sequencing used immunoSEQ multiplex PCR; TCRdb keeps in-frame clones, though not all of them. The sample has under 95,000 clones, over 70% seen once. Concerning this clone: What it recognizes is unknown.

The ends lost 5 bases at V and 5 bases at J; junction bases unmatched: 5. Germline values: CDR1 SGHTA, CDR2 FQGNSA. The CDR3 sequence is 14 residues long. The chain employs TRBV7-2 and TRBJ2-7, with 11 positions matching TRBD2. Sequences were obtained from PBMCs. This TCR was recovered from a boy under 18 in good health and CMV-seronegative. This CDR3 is CASSSSGRAHEQYF. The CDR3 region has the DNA TGTGCCAGCAGCAGTAGCGGGAGGGCCCACGAGCAGTACTTC.